This T cell receptor (beta chain) derives from a study of blood T cell repertoires in COVID-19. Study at large: From T cells, B-cell-depleted T cells, or PBMCs came the material, which was cDNA or gDNA.

Original processing methods: Amplified reference gene primers provided the basis for estimating nucleated cell counts. Sequencing was performed with immunoSEQ multiplex PCR; in TCRdb, only in-frame clones are kept and a portion is missing. Clone size and V and J calls were adopted from that table, with D and trimming inferred from the DNA. The sample yields 450,000 or so clones, roughly nine tenths seen once. The CDR3 has 15 residues. Trimming stripped 6 bases from V and 4 bases from J, with 16 bases between. The germline V gene has CDR1 MNHEY and CDR2 SVGAGI. The chain uses TRBV6-5 and TRBJ1-3; possibly TRBD1 for D (6 bases). The sequence was obtained from a man between 18 and 35 years old with COVID-19, enrolled during active disease. Sequenced sample: peripheral blood. CDR3: CASSQEQGGGNTIYF. CDR3 nucleotides: TGTGCCAGCAGCCAAGAACAGGGCGGAGGAAACACCATATATTTT.